This note documents a single T cell receptor (beta chain) sequence. Its antigen is still unknown. Primers: 60 Vbeta forward and 13 Jbeta reverse. The data were produced by immunoSEQ multiplex PCR, yet TCRdb's version contains in-frame clones alone and is incomplete. The sample yields 150,000 to 250,000 clones, roughly four fifths seen once. The data are from a study of cytomegalovirus exposure and HLA in healthy donors. Whole-study findings and limits: Later analysis indicated greater clonal expansion among HLA-associated TCR beta chains than among equally common other chains. Cytomegalovirus-associated TCR beta chains were listed, numbering some 180.

CDR3 length: 10 residues. Germline CDR1 is SQVTM and CDR2 is ANQGSEA. V dropped 4 bases and J dropped 8 bases, with 8 bases sitting between them. The J gene is TRBJ1-2, the V gene TRBV29-1, with D maybe TRBD1 (5 bases). The sequencing input was PBMCs. The clonotype comes from a boy aged 2 to 9 in good health and CMV-seronegative. CDR3 DNA sequence: TGCAGCGTTGTGAAGGGGGGCTACACCTTC. This encodes CSVVKGGYTF.